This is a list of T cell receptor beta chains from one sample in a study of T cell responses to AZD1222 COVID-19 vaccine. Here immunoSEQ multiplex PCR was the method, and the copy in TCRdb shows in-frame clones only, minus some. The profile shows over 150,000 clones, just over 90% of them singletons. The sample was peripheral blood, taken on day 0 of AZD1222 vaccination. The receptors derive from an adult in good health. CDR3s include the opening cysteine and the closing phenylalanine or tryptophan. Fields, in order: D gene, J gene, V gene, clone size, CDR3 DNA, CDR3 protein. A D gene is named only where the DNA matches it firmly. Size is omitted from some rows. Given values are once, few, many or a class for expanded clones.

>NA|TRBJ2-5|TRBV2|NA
TGTGCCAGCAGTGAAAATTTGCAGACCCAGTACTTC
CASSENLQTQYF
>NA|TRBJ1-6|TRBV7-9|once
TGTGCCAGCAGCACTATAAGGGCTGGTATACGGTCACCCCTCCACTTT
CASSTIRAGIRSPLHF
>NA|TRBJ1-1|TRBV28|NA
TGTGCCAGCAGTGGAACATATGCCACTGAAGCTTTCTTT
CASSGTYATEAFF
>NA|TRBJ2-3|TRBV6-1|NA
TGTGCCAGCAGTGAATGGAGGACAGATACGCAGTATTTT
CASSEWRTDTQYF
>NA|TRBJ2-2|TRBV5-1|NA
TGCGCCAGCAGCTTGGAAGGCACCCGGGCCCCCGGGGAGCTGTTTTTT
CASSLEGTRAPGELFF
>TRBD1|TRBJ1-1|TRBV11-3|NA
TGTGCCAGCTCTCGACAGGGCAACACTGAAGCTTTCTTT
CASSRQGNTEAFF
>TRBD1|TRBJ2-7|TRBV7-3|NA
TGTGCCAGCAGCTTAAACCCAGGGGGCTACGAGCAGTACTTC
CASSLNPGGYEQYF
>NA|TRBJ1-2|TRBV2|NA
TGTGCCAGCAGTGACCTGATCATCGGACGAGACCTCTATGGCTACACCTTC
CASSDLIIGRDLYGYTF
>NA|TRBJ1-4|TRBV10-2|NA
TGCGCCAGCAGTGACCGGGGGCGGACTAATGAAAAACTGTTTTTT
CASSDRGRTNEKLFF
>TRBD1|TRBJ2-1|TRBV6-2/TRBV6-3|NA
TGTGCCAGCAGCCCACATGGACAGGACAATGAGCAGTTCTTC
CASSPHGQDNEQFF
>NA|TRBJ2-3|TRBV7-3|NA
TGTGCCAGCAGCTTAAGGCGCAGGGGCCGAGGAGATACGCAGTATTTT
CASSLRRRGRGDTQYF
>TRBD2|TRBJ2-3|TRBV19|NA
TGTGCCAGTAGTATAGGAGTAGCGGGGGTAGGCACAGATACGCAGTATTTT
CASSIGVAGVGTDTQYF
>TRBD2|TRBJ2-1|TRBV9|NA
TGTGCCAGCAGCGTGGGACTAGCTGAATACAATGAGCAGTTCTTC
CASSVGLAEYNEQFF
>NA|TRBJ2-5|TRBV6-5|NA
TGTGCCAGCAGTTACTCCATCGGGAGCGAGACCCAGTACTTC
CASSYSIGSETQYF
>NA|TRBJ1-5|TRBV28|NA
TGTGCCAGCAGTTTATGCACAGCCCGAAAGGGAATGTGTAGCAATCAGCCCCAGCATTTT
CASSLCTARKGMCSNQPQHF
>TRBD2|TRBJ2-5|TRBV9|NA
TGTGCCAGCAGCGTAGATCCGAGGCTAGCGGGGGGTGAGACCCAGTACTTC
CASSVDPRLAGGETQYF
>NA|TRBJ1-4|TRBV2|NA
TGTGCCAGCCACCGGACGGAATCTACAATGAAAAAACTGTTTTTT
CASHRTESTMKKLFF
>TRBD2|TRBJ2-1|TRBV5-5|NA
TGTGCCGGCAGCTTGGAGCCGGGACTAGCCCCTCCCTACAATGAGCAGTTCTTC
CAGSLEPGLAPPYNEQFF
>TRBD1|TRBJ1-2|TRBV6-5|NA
TGTGCCAGCAGACGGACAGGGGAAGGCTATGGCTACACCTTC
CASRRTGEGYGYTF
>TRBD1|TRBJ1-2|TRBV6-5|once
TGTGCCAGCAGTTACTCATACAGGGGGCACTATGGCTACACCTTC
CASSYSYRGHYGYTF
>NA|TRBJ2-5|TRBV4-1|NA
TGCGCCAGCAGCTTGAGGGGGGGTGTGGAGACCCAGTACTTC
CASSLRGGVETQYF
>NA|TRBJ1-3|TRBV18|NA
TGTGCCAGCTCGCCACGCGAGGCTGTTGACTCTGGAAACACCATATATTTT
CASSPREAVDSGNTIYF
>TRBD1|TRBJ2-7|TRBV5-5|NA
TGTGCCAGCAGCTATGGACAGGGCGTCCGCCGGATCTCCTACGAGCAGTACTTC
CASSYGQGVRRISYEQYF
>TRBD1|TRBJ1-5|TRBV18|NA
TGTGCCAGCTCACCACTCTTGTTGGACAGGAGCCTAAATCAGCCCCAGCATTTT
CASSPLLLDRSLNQPQHF